This is a list of T cell receptor beta chains from one sample in a study of blood T cell repertoires in COVID-19. Clones were sequenced by immunoSEQ multiplex PCR, and TCRdb holds only the in-frame ones, with some missing. Here the sample spans 200,000 or so clones, 65% to 85% being singletons. The sequenced sample was peripheral blood. The origin of the receptors is a man aged 55 to 70 with active or convalescent COVID-19. The CDR3 runs from the conserved cysteine through the conserved F or W. A D gene is named only where the DNA matches it firmly. Clone size is stated in some rows and not others, as once, few, many or a class when expanded.

d_gene	v_gene	j_gene	abundance	CDR3nt	CDR3aa
TRBD1	TRBV5-4	TRBJ2-7	many	TGTGCCAGCAGCCTTGGGACTCCCGGGACAGGGAGCGAGCAGTACTTC	CASSLGTPGTGSEQYF
TRBD1	TRBV10-3	TRBJ2-1	NA	TGTGCCATCAGTGACGGGACAGGGGAGGGTGAGCAGTTCTTC	CAISDGTGEGEQFF
TRBD1	TRBV7-9	TRBJ2-7	NA	TGTGCCAGCAGCTTAGGCTGGGACAGAACCTACGAGCAGTACTTC	CASSLGWDRTYEQYF
TRBD1	TRBV11-3	TRBJ2-3	NA	TGTGCCAGCAAGCCGGACAGGGCTACAGATACGCAGTATTTT	CASKPDRATDTQYF
NA	TRBV12-3/TRBV12-4	TRBJ1-2	NA	TGTGCCAGCAGGATTACAGGGAGTGAGGGCTACACCTTC	CASRITGSEGYTF
TRBD2	TRBV28	TRBJ2-7	NA	TGTGCCAGCAGTGGGAGGGGATTTAAGTTTTACGAGCAGTACTTC	CASSGRGFKFYEQYF
NA	TRBV24-1	TRBJ2-1	NA	TGTGCCACCAGTGATAGAATTAGAAACTCCTACAATGAGCAGTTCTTC	CATSDRIRNSYNEQFF
NA	TRBV4-1	TRBJ1-5	NA	TGCGCCAGCAGCCAAGATCCTCGACAGGTTTATCAGCCCCAGCATTTT	CASSQDPRQVYQPQHF
TRBD2	TRBV3-1/TRBV3-2	TRBJ2-1	NA	TGTGCCAGCAGCCAGTTTACTAGCGGCTACAATGAGCAGTTCTTC	CASSQFTSGYNEQFF
NA	TRBV3-1/TRBV3-2	TRBJ1-2	NA	TGTGCCAGCAGCCAAGCCGCGAGCAATGGCTACACCTTC	CASSQAASNGYTF
TRBD1	TRBV5-4	TRBJ2-5	NA	TGTGCCAGCAGCTCAGACAGGGGCACTCTTCAAGAGACCCAGTACTTC	CASSSDRGTLQETQYF
TRBD1	TRBV19	TRBJ1-5	NA	TGTGCCAGTAGTACAGGGACAGGGTGGGACAATCAGCCCCAGCATTTT	CASSTGTGWDNQPQHF
TRBD2	TRBV13	TRBJ2-7	many	TGTGCCAGCACCCAAGGGGGACTAGCGAAACACGAGCAGTACTTC	CASTQGGLAKHEQYF
TRBD1	TRBV24-1	TRBJ2-7	NA	TGTGCCACCAGTGATTACAGGGGCGAGCAGTACTTC	CATSDYRGEQYF
TRBD2	TRBV6-1	TRBJ2-2	NA	TGTGCCAGCAGTGGAGCGGGAGGCCATCTCGCCGGGGAGCTGTTTTTT	CASSGAGGHLAGELFF
NA	TRBV2	TRBJ2-3	NA	TGTGCCAGCAGTGAAGAAGGGGGGGTTAGGACAGATACGCAGTATTTT	CASSEEGGVRTDTQYF
TRBD2	TRBV7-2	TRBJ2-1	NA	TGTGCCAGCGGACCGGGACTAGCGGGATCGATGAGCTCCTACAATGAGCAGTTCTTC	CASGPGLAGSMSSYNEQFF
TRBD1	TRBV24-1	TRBJ1-6	NA	TGTGCCACCAGTGATCCCAAGGATCCCGGGACAGGGGACTCACCCCTCCACTTT	CATSDPKDPGTGDSPLHF
NA	TRBV2	TRBJ2-2	once	TGTGCCACGGGTCGGGAACGAACCGGGGAGCTGTTTTTT	CATGRERTGELFF
NA	TRBV24-1	TRBJ1-5	NA	TGTGCCACCAGTGATTCCGATCAGCCCCAGCATTTT	CATSDSDQPQHF
TRBD1	TRBV4-3	TRBJ1-1	NA	TGCGCCAGCAGCCAAGGACCTATCGGGACAGGGTCGTTTAGGGCTTTCTTT	CASSQGPIGTGSFRAFF
TRBD1	TRBV5-4	TRBJ1-4	NA	TGTGCCAGCAGAACCGGGACAGAAAATGAAAAACTGTTTTTT	CASRTGTENEKLFF
NA	TRBV9	TRBJ1-2	few	TGTGCCAGCAGCGTCGGTCCCGGGGAAGGCTATGGCTACACCTTC	CASSVGPGEGYGYTF
NA	TRBV10-1	TRBJ2-3	NA	TGCGCCAGCAGTGAGGGTGTCAGATTCAGAGATACGCAGTATTTT	CASSEGVRFRDTQYF
NA	TRBV4-1	TRBJ1-1	few	TGCGCCAGCAGCCAAGGTCGTCCCGGCAGGACTGAAGCTTTCTTT	CASSQGRPGRTEAFF
NA	TRBV19	TRBJ1-1	NA	TGTGCCAGTAGAGCAGGTCCGGGAACTGAAGCTTTCTTT	CASRAGPGTEAFF
NA	TRBV29-1	TRBJ2-7	once	TGCAGCGTTGAGACCTCGACAGTCTACGAGCAGTACTTC	CSVETSTVYEQYF
TRBD2	TRBV24-1	TRBJ2-2	NA	TGTGCCACCAGTGACCCGGGACTAGCGGGAGTCGACGGGGAGCTGTTTTTT	CATSDPGLAGVDGELFF
NA	TRBV12-3/TRBV12-4	TRBJ2-7	NA	TGTGCCAGCAGTCAAGATCCGGCGGGAGAGCAGTACTTC	CASSQDPAGEQYF
NA	TRBV9	TRBJ2-7	once	TGTGCCAGCAGCGCAGGGGACGCCGGCTACGAGCAGTACTTC	CASSAGDAGYEQYF